Each of the 29 T cell receptor beta chains below was sequenced from the same sample in a study of identical twins. TCRdb analysed the 5' RACE reads with MiXCR anew, one entry per CDR3 protein. The sample has some 320,000 distinct CDR3 sequences, 9% to 15% seen once; the top ten hold just over 7%. Another study also made use of these data, one on yellow fever vaccine responses in identical twins.

The sequencing input was CD8+ T cells sorted from blood. Receptors were obtained from a woman under 30 in good health.

This clonotype showed up many times. The chain couples TRBV7-9 to TRBJ2-2, with 7 bases aligning to TRBD2. V dropped 3 bases and J dropped 4; count of bases not matched to a gene: 5. Germline loops: CDR1 SEHNR, CDR2 FQNEAQ (reference sequence). The CDR3 extends over 15 amino acids. The chain's CDR3 is CASSLGRGSTGELFF. CDR3 in DNA: TGTGCCAGCAGCTTGGGGCGCGGGAGCACCGGGGAGCTGTTTTTT.

This sequence joins TRBV7-6 and TRBJ2-3; a weak D match, TRBD2 (6 bases). This CDR3 is built from 18 residues. Trimming shortened V by 2 bases and J by 5 bases, and 23 bases separated the two germline ends. Germline values: CDR1 SGHVS, CDR2 FNYEAQ. CDR3 DNA sequence: TGTGCCAGCAGCTTAAGGTGGGTTACGCCCACCGGGGGAGATACGCAGTATTTT. It codes for CASSLRWVTPTGGDTQYF.

The gene calls are TRBV27 and TRBJ2-1; perhaps TRBD1 as D (6 bases). CDR3 length: 13 amino acids. Germline assignment: CDR1 MNHEY and CDR2 SMNVEV (reference sequence). V shed 3 bases and J shed 7 bases, with 10 bases lying between them. Here the CDR3 reads CASSLDSSNEQFF. As DNA, the CDR3 is TGTGCCAGCAGTTTGGACAGTTCTAATGAGCAGTTCTTC.

Only a few counts were recorded for this clonotype. The gene calls are TRBV9 and TRBJ1-1, with D tentatively TRBD1 (5 bases). This CDR3 has 16 residues. Germline CDR1 and CDR2: SGDLS and YYNGEE. V shed 0 bases and J shed 1 base, with 13 bases lying between them. The CDR3 DNA sequence: TGTGCCAGCAGCGTAGGTATCCAGGGACGGAACACTGAAGCTTTCTTT. It yields the protein CASSVGIQGRNTEAFF.

This chain connects TRBV10-2 to TRBJ2-1, with D possibly matching TRBD2 (5 bases). Per germline, CDR1 WSHSY and CDR2 SAAADI. V dropped 3 bases and J dropped 3 bases, with 18 bases sitting between them. CDR3 length: 17 residues. CDR3 amino acids: CASSDAARVSDYNEQFF. The CDR3, as DNA: TGCGCCAGCAGTGACGCGGCGAGGGTTTCGGACTACAATGAGCAGTTCTTC.

This chain connects TRBV27 to TRBJ2-1; 8 positions agree with TRBD2. CDR3 size: 14 residues. Germline V lookup: CDR1 MNHEY, CDR2 SMNVEV (reference sequence). Germline trimming cut 7 bases from V and 4 bases from J; bases unmatched to any gene: 6. CDR3 sequence: CASTTGGPYNEQFF. For the CDR3, the DNA is TGTGCCAGCACAACGGGAGGGCCGTACAATGAGCAGTTCTTC.

Only a few counts were recorded for this clonotype. The rearrangement joins TRBV2 to TRBJ2-7, with a possible D match to TRBD2 (7 bases). V was shortened by 9 bases and J by 4 bases, with 28 bases between the two germline ends. There are 17 residues in the CDR3. Germline CDR1 is SNHLY and CDR2 is FYNNEI. The CDR3 loop reads CASSYPGAGASGYEQYF. CDR3 coding DNA: TGTGCCAGTTCATATCCAGGCGCGGGGGCGTCGGGATACGAGCAGTACTTC.

This rearrangement joins TRBV10-2 to TRBJ1-1; D remains unclear. Trimming removed 0 bases at V and 1 base at J, with 15 bases between. CDR1 and CDR2 (germline): WSHSY, SAAADI. This CDR3 has 17 residues. This CDR3 reads CASSESPGYRENTEAFF. The CDR3 nucleotides read TGCGCCAGCAGTGAGTCCCCAGGTTACAGAGAGAACACTGAAGCTTTCTTT.

There are a few counts of this clonotype. This sequence joins TRBV4-2 and TRBJ2-1; TRBD2 is a possible D gene (6 bases). Germline V lookup: CDR1 LGHNA, CDR2 YNFKEQ. The CDR3 sequence is 16 residues long. Trimming cost V 1 base and J 6 bases, with 16 bases left between them. CDR3 DNA sequence: TGTGCCAGCAGCCAAGTGGAGGGTTCGGGTTCCAATGAGCAGTTCTTC. This sequence encodes CASSQVEGSGSNEQFF.

This clonotype occurred a few times. This chain links TRBV7-8 with TRBJ2-3, with 8 bases aligning to TRBD1. The J segment lost 4 bases and the V segment lost 5 bases, leaving 14 bases of the junction unmatched. CDR3 size: 17 residues. Germline CDR1 is SGHVS and CDR2 is FQNEAQ. CDR3 sequence (DNA): TGTGCCAGCAGCGCGGTGCGACAGGGGCCCAGGGCAGATACGCAGTATTTT. It codes for CASSAVRQGPRADTQYF.

The rearrangement joins TRBV5-1 to TRBJ2-3; a weak D match, TRBD2 (5 bases). The CDR3 sequence is 16 residues long. The germline V gene encodes CDR1 SGHRS and CDR2 YFSETQ. V lost 1 base, J lost 2 bases, and 14 bases lay in between. CDR3 loop: CASSLWPSRTTDTQYF. CDR3 coding DNA: TGCGCCAGCAGCTTGTGGCCTAGCAGGACCACAGATACGCAGTATTTT.

The rearrangement joins TRBV28 to TRBJ2-1; 9 bases fit TRBD1. Unmatched junction bases numbered 9, after V lost 6 bases and J lost 15 bases. Germline-derived CDR1 and CDR2 are MDHEN and SYDVKM. The length of the CDR3 is 12 residues. CDR3 nucleotide sequence: TGTGCCAGCAGCCGCTATGGACAGGGGCGGTTCTTC. Protein sequence: CASSRYGQGRFF.

Only a few counts were recorded for this clonotype. The J gene is TRBJ1-1, the V gene TRBV28; the match to TRBD1 covers 10 bases. Germline V gives CDR1 MDHEN, CDR2 SYDVKM. The trim removed 6 bases at V and 4 bases at J, leaving 8 bases unmatched. CDR3 size: 15 residues. The CDR3 bases are TGTGCCAGCAGACGGGAAGGGACAGGGGTCACTGAAGCTTTCTTT. It encodes CASRREGTGVTEAFF.

This clonotype was seen ten or more times. The chain is built from TRBV5-1 and TRBJ2-1; TRBD1 matches at 12 bases. Unmatched junction bases numbered 5, after V lost 2 bases and J lost 5 bases. Germline assignment: CDR1 SGHRS and CDR2 YFSETQ. This CDR3 contains 16 residues. For the CDR3, the DNA is TGCGCCAGCAGCTTCCGGGGACAGGGGGCGAACAATGAGCAGTTCTTC. It is translated as CASSFRGQGANNEQFF.

This clonotype has at least ten counts. The V call is TRBV12-3 or TRBV12-4, the J call TRBJ2-2, with 7 bases lining up with TRBD2. This CDR3 region has 12 residues. CDR3 loop: CAINRGDGELFF. The CDR3, as DNA: TGTGCAATTAACCGGGGGGACGGGGAGCTGTTTTTT.

The chain employs TRBV9 and TRBJ2-1, with 7 bases aligning to TRBD1. The V gene end was trimmed by 5 bases and the J gene end by 6 bases; junction bases not matched to a gene: 8. CDR3 size: 14 residues. Per germline, CDR1 SGDLS and CDR2 YYNGEE. CDR3 DNA sequence: TGTGCCAGCAGTGAGACGGGACAGCTCAATGAGCAGTTCTTC. Protein sequence: CASSETGQLNEQFF. Complete variable domain (other parts from reference TRBV9 and TRBJ2-1): DSGVTQTPKHLITATGQRVTLRCSPRSGDLSVYWYQQSLDQGLQFLIQYYNGEERAKGNILERFSAQQFPDLHSELNLSSLELGDSALYFCASSETGQLNEQFFGPGTRLTVL.

This clonotype was detected only a few times. The chain recombines TRBV11-2 with TRBJ2-1; D gene ambiguous. This CDR3 spans 12 amino acids. Germline assignment: CDR1 SGHAT and CDR2 FQNNGV. V dropped 5 bases and J dropped 12 bases, with 14 bases sitting between them. CDR3 region: CASSHDPTAQFF. The DNA of the CDR3 is TGTGCCAGCAGCCATGATCCGACCGCGCAGTTCTTC.

The V gene is TRBV12-3 or TRBV12-4, the J gene TRBJ1-5; D is unresolved. This CDR3 is built from 15 residues. The ends were cut back, 6 bases at V and 0 bases at J, with 12 bases in the middle. The CDR3, as DNA: TGTGCCAGCAGCACGGACCCGTATAGCAATCAGCCCCAGCATTTT. It specifies CASSTDPYSNQPQHF.

The chain carries TRBV7-2 and TRBJ2-7; D is possibly TRBD2 (6 bases). The CDR3 has 14 amino acids. CDR1 and CDR2 (germline): SGHTA, FQGNSA. V lost 0 bases, J lost 5 bases, and 11 bases lay in between. The DNA for the CDR3 is TGTGCCAGCAGCTTAGCGGAGGGCCGGGACGAGCAGTACTTC. Translated, it gives CASSLAEGRDEQYF.

Comments on this clonotype: This may be a read error: a much more frequent sequence differs by one nucleotide. The final CDR3 position lacks the conserved phenylalanine or tryptophan, pointing to a likely read error. The V call is TRBV20-1, the J call TRBJ2-1, with 9 bases that match TRBD2. Germline CDR1 DFQATT, CDR2 SNEGSKA (reference sequence). Germline trimming cut 3 bases from V and 9 bases from J; bases unmatched to any gene: 12. The CDR3 loop spans 15 amino acids. CDR3 DNA sequence: TGCAGTGCTAGTAGCGGGAGTTTAGGATCGGGTGAGCAGTTCTAC. Amino acid sequence: CSASSGSLGSGEQFY.

This clonotype was seen only a few times. This sequence joins TRBV20-1 and TRBJ2-1; the match to TRBD1 covers 9 bases. The CDR3 is 13 residues long. Germline V lookup: CDR1 DFQATT, CDR2 SNEGSKA (reference sequence). V trimming: 1 base; J trimming: 9 bases; junction bases outside the gene matches: 4. Written as DNA, the CDR3 is TGCAGTGCTAGAGGGACAGGGGATTTTGAGCAGTTCTTC. It codes for CSARGTGDFEQFF.

This clonotype was detected only a few times. V gene TRBV2 combines with J gene TRBJ1-1, with 9 bases aligning to TRBD1. V dropped 5 bases and J dropped 3; count of bases not matched to a gene: 4. CDR1 and CDR2 (germline): SNHLY, FYNNEI. The CDR3 has 14 amino acids. CDR3 sequence reads: CASSMTGGYTEAFF. DNA for the CDR3: TGTGCCAGCAGTATGACAGGGGGATACACTGAAGCTTTCTTT.

V is TRBV28 and J is TRBJ2-5; D not certain. The CDR3 spans 16 residues. Germline V lookup: CDR1 MDHEN, CDR2 SYDVKM. The V end lost 10 bases, the J end lost 5 bases, and 26 bases lay between the germline ends. CDR3 amino acids: CATKELSSRGDETQYF. In DNA, the CDR3 is TGTGCCACCAAAGAACTATCCAGCCGCGGCGACGAGACCCAGTACTTC. The full variable domain, completed using reference TRBV28 and TRBJ2-5, is DVKVTQSSRYLVKRTGEKVFLECVQDMDHENMFWYRQDPGLGLRLIYFSYDVKMKEKGDIPEGYSVSREKKERFSLILESASTNQTSMYLCATKELSSRGDETQYFGPGTRLLVL.

This clonotype was counted a few times. The chain employs TRBV27 and TRBJ1-6; D call uncertain. This CDR3 has 17 amino acids. CDR1 MNHEY and CDR2 SMNVEV come from the germline V gene (reference sequence). Trimming removed 4 bases from V and 3 bases from J, with 16 bases in between. CDR3 DNA: TGTGCCAGCAGTTCCCCCGCCTCGTCGAGCTATAATTCACCCCTCCACTTT. Encoded protein: CASSSPASSSYNSPLHF.

V and J are TRBV29-1 and TRBJ2-5; weak D call: TRBD2 (5 bases). Trimming cost V 0 bases and J 2 bases, with 10 bases left between them. The CDR3 sequence is 14 residues long. Germline V CDR1 and CDR2: SQVTM, ANQGSEA. This chain's CDR3 is CSVEDFRDQETQYF. In nucleotides, the CDR3 is TGCAGCGTTGAAGATTTTCGGGATCAAGAGACCCAGTACTTC.

This clonotype was counted between two and nine times. The chain uses TRBV21-1 and TRBJ1-4; no DNA check was done on the table's D call, TRBD1. TRBV21-1 is marked as a pseudogene. CDR3 length: 15 amino acids. The DNA for the CDR3 is TGTGCCAGCAGCAGACTGACAGGCTTGGGTGAAAAACTGTTTTTT. Translating gives CASSRLTGLGEKLFF.

The genes are TRBV28 and TRBJ2-3; no clear D gene. Germline assignment: CDR1 MDHEN and CDR2 SYDVKM. V was clipped by 3 bases and J by 5 bases, with 9 bases between them. The CDR3 sequence is 13 residues long. The CDR3 bases are TGTGCCAGCAGTTTTTTGGCCGGAGATACGCAGTATTTT. It encodes CASSFLAGDTQYF.

There are many counts of this clonotype. The CDR3 loop reads CASSYPRGDPPYEQYF. The CDR3 DNA follows: TGTGCCAGCAGTTACCCTCGGGGGGATCCCCCCTACGAGCAGTACTTC. The rearrangement links TRBV28 to TRBJ2-7, with 7 bases that match TRBD2. Losses at the gene ends were 4 bases for V and 2 bases for J; bases not matched to a gene: 11. CDR1 is MDHEN and CDR2 is SYDVKM in the germline V gene. CDR3 size: 16 residues.

The rearrangement uses TRBV6-2 or TRBV6-3 and TRBJ2-5, with 7 bases that match TRBD1. CDR1 is MNHEY, CDR2 SVGEGT, per germline. CDR3 length equals 16 residues. The V and J ends lost 2 bases and 1 base, in that order; junction bases with no gene match: 7. CDR3 in DNA: TGTGCCAGCAGTTACCGGGGACAGACACCCCAAGAGACCCAGTACTTC. It codes for CASSYRGQTPQETQYF.